Each of the 16 T cell receptor beta chains below was sequenced from the same sample in a study of regulatory T cells in long-lasting Graves disease. The time point is: newly diagnosed GD, antithyroid drugs for less than 3 months. TCR sequences were obtained from RNA taken from PBMCs. Researchers made TCR beta libraries by using iRepertoire HTBI primers and running Arm-PCR on CDR3 regions. A single record per CDR3 protein comes from TCRdb applying MiXCR to the multiplex PCR reads. Of roughly 440,000 distinct CDR3 sequences listed, about 17% are singletons. These data were likewise used in another study, on T cells in Graves' hyperthyroidism and ophthalmopathy.

The sample in question was peripheral blood mononuclear cells (PBMCs), obtained at new diagnosis, from a patient treated with antithyroid drugs. Source of these receptors: a woman between 18 and 29 years old with Graves disease.

This clonotype occurred a few times. The chain recombines TRBV28 with TRBJ2-1, with TRBD2 matching over 12 bases. J was trimmed by 14 bases and V by 2 bases; bases with no gene match: 16. CDR3 length: 17 amino acids. CDR1 is MDHEN and CDR2 is SYDVKM in the germline V gene. The CDR3 loop reads CASSLTFPTTSGRSEFF. The CDR3 DNA is TGTGCCAGCAGTTTAACGTTCCCGACGACTAGCGGGAGATCTGAGTTCTTC.

On this clonotype: A much larger clonotype is one base distant, so this may be a read error. The chain links TRBV7-2 to TRBJ2-1; the D gene is possibly TRBD2 (5 bases). The DNA end favors TRBJ2-7, so the J call may be wrong. The CDR3 extends over 18 amino acids. CDR1 and CDR2 (germline): SGHTA, FQGNSA. CDR3 sequence (DNA): TGTGCCAGCAGCTTAATTTCCAGCGGTGCGAGCTCCTACAATGAGCAGTACTTC. Its protein product is CASSLISSGASSYNEQYF.

At least ten counts were recorded for this clonotype. The chain uses TRBV15 and TRBJ1-1, with D unresolved. This CDR3 spans 16 amino acids. The germline V gene has CDR1 LNHNV and CDR2 YYDKDF (reference sequence). V gave up 5 bases and J gave up 0 bases, with 16 bases separating them. In DNA form, the CDR3 reads TGTGCCACCAGCGAGAGAGGCTTTGAAATGAACACTGAAGCTTTCTTT. Residues: CATSERGFEMNTEAFF. Combining the CDR3 with reference TRBV15 and TRBJ1-1 gives the whole variable domain DAMVIQNPRYQVTQFGKPVTLSCSQTLNHNVMYWYQQKSSQAPKLLFHYYDKDFNNEADTPDNFQSRRPNTSFCFLDIRSPGLGDTAMYLCATSERGFEMNTEAFFGQGTRLTVV.

This clonotype was seen more than once but under ten times. The gene calls are TRBV15 and TRBJ2-3; D might be TRBD1 (6 bases). This CDR3 spans 19 amino acids. The germline CDR1 and CDR2 sequences are LNHNV and YYDKDF (reference sequence). V shed 6 bases and J shed 6 bases, with 31 bases lying between them. The CDR3 loop reads CATSVGATGLGGAYDTQYF. The CDR3 nucleotides are TGTGCCACCAGTGTGGGAGCGACTGGGCTTGGGGGCGCATATGATACGCAGTATTTT.

Remarks on this clonotype: A single base separates this from a much larger clone, so it may be a read error. The chain carries TRBV2 and TRBJ2-3; D not resolved. The closer fit of TRBJ2-7 to the DNA end suggests the J call may be wrong. The CDR3 loop spans 11 amino acids. Germline CDR1 SNHLY, CDR2 FYNNEI. CDR3 protein: CASMVPGEQYF. CDR3 DNA: TGTGCCAGCATGGTCCCAGGCGAGCAGTACTTC.

This clonotype was counted at least ten times. The V gene is TRBV28, the J gene TRBJ1-2, with D perhaps TRBD1 (5 bases). Germline CDR1 and CDR2: MDHEN and SYDVKM. This CDR3 is 14 amino acids long. V lost 1 base to trimming and J lost 2 bases, with 8 bases between them. CDR3 loop: CASSLSRVNYGYTF. The CDR3 region has the DNA TGTGCCAGCAGTTTATCCAGGGTGAACTATGGCTACACCTTC.

The rearrangement links TRBV7-8 to TRBJ1-5, with D maybe TRBD1 (6 bases). The CDR3 is 17 residues long. The ends were cut back, 5 bases at V and 2 bases at J, with 19 bases in the middle. Per germline, CDR1 SGHVS and CDR2 FQNEAQ. This chain's CDR3 is CASSRTSRGLGNQPQHF. CDR3 DNA sequence: TGTGCCAGCAGCCGGACCTCTAGGGGGTTAGGCAATCAGCCCCAGCATTTT.

V gene TRBV20-1 combines with J gene TRBJ2-7; TRBD1 is a possible D gene (6 bases). CDR1 is DFQATT, CDR2 SNEGSKA, per germline (reference sequence). V was shortened by 4 bases and J by 3 bases, with 16 bases between the two germline ends. The length of the CDR3 is 14 residues. The CDR3 spells CSANPDRRLYEQYF. The CDR3 nucleotides are TGCAGTGCTAATCCAGACAGGCGACTCTACGAGCAGTACTTC.

This clonotype was counted ten times or more. CDR3 region: CASSFELALHTQYF. The CDR3 DNA follows: TGTGCCAGCAGCTTCGAGCTAGCTCTTCATACGCAGTATTTT. The chain couples TRBV7-2 to TRBJ2-3, with D tentatively TRBD2 (5 bases). Germline V CDR1 and CDR2: SGHTA, FQGNSA. V lost 3 bases, J lost 7 bases, and 14 bases lay in between. There are 14 residues in the CDR3.

This chain uses TRBV18 with TRBJ1-5, with a tentative D call TRBD1 (5 bases). V was trimmed by 0 bases and J by 6 bases, leaving 12 bases between them. This CDR3 is 15 amino acids long. The germline gives CDR1 KGHSH, CDR2 LQKENI. The CDR3 DNA is TGTGCCAGCTCACCACCGGGGGAGTCAAGTCAGCCCCAGCATTTT. It specifies CASSPPGESSQPQHF.

The table lists this clonotype with a few counts. The chain recombines TRBV27 with TRBJ2-7; TRBD2 might be the D (7 bases). V gave up 6 bases and J gave up 4 bases, with 19 bases separating them. The germline CDR1 and CDR2 sequences are MNHEY and SMNVEV (reference sequence). The CDR3 has 15 amino acids. Here the CDR3 reads CASSPDSLGGYEQYF. The DNA for the CDR3 is TGTGCCAGCAGCCCGGACAGCCTGGGGGGGTACGAGCAGTACTTC.

The chain couples TRBV27 to TRBJ1-6; D is unresolved. Germline CDR1 is MNHEY and CDR2 is SMNVEV (reference sequence). This CDR3 spans 18 amino acids. Trimming shortened V by 6 bases and J by 0 bases, and 18 bases separated the two germline ends. CDR3 DNA: TGTGCCAGCAGGCCCCCTCTTCGGTCGAGCTCCTATAATTCACCCCTCCACTTT. This translates into CASRPPLRSSSYNSPLHF.

This clonotype was detected many times. The J gene is TRBJ2-7, the V gene TRBV4-1; 9 bases match TRBD2. There are 15 residues in the CDR3. V lost 0 bases and J lost 3; bases outside the gene matches: 3. The germline CDR1 and CDR2 sequences are MGHRA and YSYEKL. Here the CDR3 reads CASSQEGLAYYEQYF. In DNA form, the CDR3 reads TGCGCCAGCAGCCAAGAAGGACTAGCGTACTACGAGCAGTACTTC.

The table lists this clonotype with many counts. V and J are TRBV6-1 and TRBJ2-3, with D perhaps given as TRBD1 or TRBD2 (5 bases each). Deletions cut 6 bases from V and 0 bases from J, with 16 bases between. Germline lookup yields CDR1 MNHNS and CDR2 SASEGT. This CDR3 is 16 amino acids long. CDR3 DNA: TGTGCCAGCAGATGGGACCTGACGGCCAGCACAGATACGCAGTATTTT. Protein sequence: CASRWDLTASTDTQYF.

This clonotype was counted many times. The rearrangement links TRBV7-9 to TRBJ2-3, with 8 bases fitting TRBD2. V gave up 0 bases and J gave up 7 bases; unmatched junction bases: 6. There are 15 residues in the CDR3. Germline V CDR1 and CDR2: SEHNR, FQNEAQ (reference sequence). CDR3 DNA: TGTGCCAGCAGCTTAGCGGCGGGACTAGGGAATACGCAGTATTTT. This encodes CASSLAAGLGNTQYF.

This clonotype was seen only a few times. The rearrangement uses TRBV11-2 and TRBJ1-2; tentatively, D is TRBD1 (5 bases). Germline V gene sequence: CDR1 SGHAT, CDR2 FQNNGV. Trimming shortened V by 5 bases and J by 3 bases, and 16 bases separated the two germline ends. The CDR3 runs 15 residues. CDR3 bases: TGTGCCAGCAGCCCGAAATTGGGGCTTTACTATGGCTACACCTTC. Its translation: CASSPKLGLYYGYTF.